The 25 T cell receptor beta chains below were found in one sample sequenced in a study of vaccination effects on CD4 cells after COVID-19. What these receptors recognize is not known. Sequenced by immunoSEQ multiplex PCR; TCRdb stores in-frame clones only, minus some. The table records approximately 11,000 clones, over 60% of them present only once. Pools of viral peptides were used by the ViraFEST assay to expand antigen-specific CD4+ T cells ahead of sequencing. Following 10 days of culture, CD4+ T cells were isolated. The participants, recipients of two vaccine doses, got either BNT162b2 or mRNA-1273. The sample in question was CD4+ T cells from PBMCs cultured with SARS-CoV-2 spike peptides, obtained after COVID-19 vaccination. The receptors here all came from a human donor who received a COVID-19 vaccine.

The V and J genes are TRBV28 and TRBJ2-3; D uncertain. V shed 10 bases and J shed 5 bases, with 19 bases lying between them. This CDR3 has 14 amino acids. Germline V gene lookup returns CDR1 MDHEN and CDR2 SYDVKM. This chain's CDR3 is CATLGPRLGDTQYF. CDR3 nucleotides: TGTGCCACTCTAGGGCCTAGGCTCGGAGATACGCAGTATTTT.

This clone appeared a single time. The chain joins TRBV7-6 to TRBJ2-7; a possible D gene is TRBD2 (7 bases). The germline V and J ends were trimmed by 1 base and 8 bases, with 21 bases remaining between them. Germline V gene sequence: CDR1 SGHVS, CDR2 FNYEAQ. CDR3 size: 16 residues. The chain's CDR3 is CASSLGGGQSLRKQYF. Written as DNA, the CDR3 is TGTGCCAGCAGCTTAGGGGGGGGGCAGTCCCTGAGGAAGCAGTACTTC.

The rearrangement uses TRBV7-2 and TRBJ1-1, with 7 positions matching TRBD1. Germline CDR1 reads SGHTA; CDR2 reads FQGNSA. CDR3 length: 15 residues. V dropped 3 bases and J dropped 0; count of bases not matched to a gene: 4. The CDR3 nucleotides read TGTGCCAGCAGCTTCACAGGGGCCCTGAACACTGAAGCTTTCTTT. Its translation is CASSFTGALNTEAFF.

The chain couples TRBV5-6 to TRBJ2-7; 8 nucleotides align to TRBD2. CDR3 length equals 14 residues. J gave up 4 bases and V 3 bases, and 6 bases lay outside the gene matches. Looked up from germline, CDR1 is SGHDT and CDR2 is YYEEEE. The CDR3 DNA reads as TGTGCCAGCAGCTGGTCGGGGGGGGTTTACGAGCAGTACTTC. It is translated as CASSWSGGVYEQYF.

The chain combines TRBV4-3 with TRBJ2-7; maybe TRBD2 (6 bases). V lost 1 base, J lost 3 bases, and 13 bases lay in between. Per germline, CDR1 LGHNA and CDR2 YSLEER. The CDR3 consists of 15 residues. The CDR3 loop reads CASSQGSSGGYEQYF. The CDR3 coding sequence is TGCGCCAGCAGCCAAGGTAGTAGCGGTGGCTACGAGCAGTACTTC.

The V gene is TRBV6-2 or TRBV6-3, the J gene TRBJ1-1; possible D gene TRBD1, 6 bases. From germline, CDR1 is MNHEY and CDR2 SVGEGT. The ends were cut back, 2 bases at V and 1 base at J, with 8 bases in the middle. The CDR3 has 14 amino acids. CDR3 amino acids: CASSYGGQNTEAFF. CDR3 sequence (DNA): TGTGCCAGCAGTTACGGGGGGCAGAACACTGAAGCTTTCTTT.

The chain joins TRBV7-9 to TRBJ1-1, with D hard to call. This CDR3 region has 11 residues. V gave up 0 bases and J gave up 10 bases, with 6 bases separating them. Looked up from germline, CDR1 is SEHNR and CDR2 is FQNEAQ (reference sequence). This CDR3 is CASSLAPGAFF. The CDR3, as DNA: TGTGCCAGCAGCTTAGCCCCGGGAGCTTTCTTT.

This chain links TRBV9 with TRBJ2-5; possibly TRBD1 for D (5 bases). The CDR3 totals 14 residues. V lost 4 bases and J lost 4, with 14 bases in between. Germline V CDR1 and CDR2: SGDLS, YYNGEE. CDR3 in amino acids: CASSYGARGETQYF. DNA for the CDR3: TGTGCCAGCAGCTATGGGGCTAGGGGAGAGACCCAGTACTTC.

This clone showed up just once. The V gene is TRBV4-1, the J gene TRBJ2-7, with a possible D match to TRBD1 (6 bases). The CDR3 has 14 amino acids. CDR1 MGHRA and CDR2 YSYEKL come from the germline V gene. Trimming stripped 0 bases from V and 3 bases from J, with 9 bases between. CDR3 coding DNA: TGCGCCAGCAGCCAAGACAGGGGTTTCTACGAGCAGTACTTC. Protein: CASSQDRGFYEQYF.

V and J are TRBV5-1 and TRBJ1-2, with TRBD1 as a possible D gene (5 bases). V lost 2 bases, J lost 7 bases, and 9 bases lay in between. Germline loops: CDR1 SGHRS, CDR2 YFSETQ. This CDR3 contains 12 residues. The CDR3 loop reads CASSLSGFGYTF. Written as DNA, the CDR3 is TGCGCCAGCAGCTTATCAGGGTTTGGCTACACCTTC.

This CDR3 reads CASSLDGTPTYNEQFF. The CDR3 bases are TGCGCCAGCAGCTTGGATGGGACTCCTACCTACAATGAGCAGTTCTTC. The gene calls are TRBV5-1 and TRBJ2-1; possible D gene TRBD2, 6 bases. This CDR3 region has 16 residues. The germline gives CDR1 SGHRS, CDR2 YFSETQ. The V gene lost 0 bases and the J gene lost 2 bases, with 12 bases spanning the gap.

The chain uses TRBV3-1 (or the pseudogene TRBV3-2) and TRBJ2-3, with a tentative D call TRBD2 (5 bases). V was shortened by 0 bases and J by 10 bases, with 5 bases between the two germline ends. The CDR3 runs to 11 residues. Germline CDR1 LGHDT, CDR2 YNNKEL (reference sequence). CDR3 in DNA: TGTGCCAGCAGCCAAGAAGCGGCGCAGTATTTT. Amino acid sequence: CASSQEAAQYF.

The V gene is TRBV12-3 or TRBV12-4, the J gene TRBJ2-1; D gene unclear. V lost 4 bases, J lost 0 bases, and 4 bases lay in between. The CDR3 has 13 residues. The CDR3 here is CASSYNSYNEQFF. CDR3 in DNA: TGTGCCAGCAGTTATAACTCCTACAATGAGCAGTTCTTC.

V is TRBV11-3 and J is TRBJ2-2; possible D gene TRBD2, 6 bases. Trimming pared 1 base from V and 1 base from J, leaving 13 bases between. This CDR3 region has 17 residues. Germline loops: CDR1 SGHNT, CDR2 YENEEA. The CDR3 sequence: CASSLGGWGVNTGELFF. The CDR3 DNA reads as TGTGCCAGCAGCTTAGGAGGGTGGGGGGTGAACACCGGGGAGCTGTTTTTT.

The chain recombines TRBV10-3 with TRBJ2-5; D is unclear. The V end was cut by 0 bases, the J end by 5 bases, with 10 bases between. CDR3 size: 14 residues. Germline CDR1 is ENHRY and CDR2 is SYGVKD. The CDR3 reads CAISESSSGETQYF. The CDR3 DNA sequence: TGTGCCATCAGTGAGTCTAGTAGTGGGGAGACCCAGTACTTC.

The chain uses TRBV7-2 and TRBJ1-6, with D perhaps TRBD1 (5 bases). This CDR3 region has 15 residues. Trimming left V 6 bases short and J 0 bases short, with 9 bases between. Per the germline V gene, CDR1 is SGHTA and CDR2 is FQGNSA. CDR3 sequence reads: CASRGDSSYNSPLHF. CDR3 coding DNA: TGTGCCAGCAGGGGGGATTCCTCCTATAATTCACCCCTCCACTTT.

The chain is built from TRBV27 and TRBJ1-4, with D maybe TRBD1 (5 bases). The V end lost 7 bases, the J end lost 4 bases, and 13 bases lay between the germline ends. This CDR3 spans 14 amino acids. From germline, CDR1 is MNHEY and CDR2 SMNVEV (reference sequence). The CDR3 coding sequence is TGTGCCAGCAAGGGGCAGTTCTTTAATGAAAAACTGTTTTTT. As protein: CASKGQFFNEKLFF.

This chain uses TRBV4-2 with TRBJ1-1, with D maybe TRBD1 (5 bases). From germline, CDR1 is LGHNA and CDR2 YNFKEQ. V was shortened by 3 bases and J by 1 base, with 12 bases between the two germline ends. The CDR3 is 15 amino acids. The CDR3 nucleotides read TGTGCCAGCAGCCATCCGGGGCTGGGGAACACTGAAGCTTTCTTT. It specifies CASSHPGLGNTEAFF.

The CDR3 region has the DNA TGTGCCAGCAGCTCCCGGACAGGGACCCTGTATGGCTACACCTTC. Translated, it gives CASSSRTGTLYGYTF. The rearrangement joins TRBV11-2 to TRBJ1-2, with 8 bases that match TRBD1. The ends lost 4 bases at V and 5 bases at J; junction bases unmatched: 9. The CDR3 totals 15 residues. Germline assignment: CDR1 SGHAT and CDR2 FQNNGV.

The chain recombines TRBV7-9 with TRBJ1-2, with no clear D. Germline loops: CDR1 SEHNR, CDR2 FQNEAQ (reference sequence). The ends were cut back, 3 bases at V and 0 bases at J, with 5 bases in the middle. CDR3 length equals 13 residues. CDR3 sequence: CASSFLTNYGYTF. The CDR3 DNA is TGTGCCAGCAGCTTTCTAACTAACTATGGCTACACCTTC.

The sample holds a few counts of this clone. J is TRBJ2-6 and V is TRBV18; no definite D call. The CDR3 contains 12 residues. Trimming removed 10 bases at V and 0 bases at J, with 4 bases between. Germline CDR1 is KGHSH and CDR2 is LQKENI. The CDR3 loop is CATSSGANVLTF. CDR3 DNA: TGTGCCACGTCCTCTGGGGCCAACGTCCTGACTTTC. Drawing the rest from reference TRBV18 and TRBJ2-6, the complete variable domain is NAGVMQNPRHLVRRRGQEARLRCSPMKGHSHVYWYRQLPEEGLKFMVYLQKENIIDESGMPKERFSAEFPKEGPSILRIQQVVRGDSAAYFCATSSGANVLTFGAGSRLTVL.

V is TRBV18 and J is TRBJ1-4; D ambiguous. The CDR3 spans 15 residues. The V gene's germline CDR1 is KGHSH and CDR2 LQKENI. V lost 2 bases to trimming and J lost 0 bases, with 7 bases between them. The CDR3 DNA reads TGTGCCAGCTCACCAGGAGTTGCAACTAATGAAAAACTGTTTTTT. It codes for CASSPGVATNEKLFF.

The chain recombines TRBV7-3 with TRBJ1-2; TRBD1 agrees at 7 bases. J lost 7 bases, V lost 4 bases, and 3 bases had no gene match. Germline V gene sequence: CDR1 SGHTA, CDR2 FQGTGA. The CDR3 has 12 amino acids. CDR3 loop: CASSSGGFGYTF. In DNA, the CDR3 is TGTGCCAGCAGCTCAGGGGGATTTGGCTACACCTTC.

This clone was seen a few times. V is TRBV5-1 and J is TRBJ1-4, with D perhaps matching TRBD1 (6 bases). The germline gives CDR1 SGHRS, CDR2 YFSETQ. V lost 0 bases to trimming and J lost 3 bases, with 6 bases between them. The CDR3 has 14 residues. CDR3 amino acids: CASSLAGANEKLFF. The CDR3 DNA follows: TGCGCCAGCAGCTTGGCAGGGGCTAATGAAAAACTGTTTTTT.

The chain carries TRBV28 and TRBJ2-1; TRBD2 agrees at 8 bases. Trimming removed 3 bases from V and 8 bases from J; junction bases left unmatched: 15. CDR3 length equals 17 residues. The V gene's germline CDR1 is MDHEN and CDR2 SYDVKM. The CDR3 is CASSFGASGLRRHEQFF. The CDR3 DNA sequence: TGTGCCAGCAGTTTTGGGGCTAGCGGGTTACGTCGGCATGAGCAGTTCTTC.